This TCR beta chain was retrieved from a study of cytotoxic CD8 clonotypes in ibrutinib-treated CLL. CDR1 is KGHSH and CDR2 is LQKENI in the germline V gene. This CDR3 comprises 15 residues. V was cut by 2 bases and J by 2 bases, with 11 bases left in between. The method was immunoSEQ multiplex PCR; TCRdb's version includes in-frame clones alone and lacks a portion of them. This sample has around 9,600 clones, with over 60% found just once. This clone showed up just a few times. The clonotype comes from a human donor with chronic lymphocytic leukemia. Sample: PBMCs, taken before ibrutinib treatment. The rearrangement uses TRBV18 and TRBJ2-3; D is perhaps TRBD2 (6 bases). The CDR3 region has the DNA TGTGCCAGCTCACCAGGAGCGGGCCTCACAGATACGCAGTATTTT. Translation: CASSPGAGLTDTQYF.